Described below is a single T cell receptor (beta chain) sequence and its context. The antigen remains unidentified. This specimen comes from a study of blood T cells in healthy people across ages. V lost 5 bases, J lost 2 bases, and 13 bases lay in between. CDR3 length: 13 amino acids. The V gene's germline CDR1 is DFQATT and CDR2 SNEGSKA (reference sequence). PCR was performed a second time for roughly 6 to 12 cycles using a sample-barcoded 5' primer and a J-beta primer mix. Using its own MiXCR run on the 5' RACE reads, TCRdb lists one record per CDR3 protein. The data contain nearly 800,000 distinct CDR3 sequences, just over 55% of them singletons. Study conclusions and caveats: Per million T cells, the diversity of TCR beta decreased roughly linearly as age advanced.

The clonotype originates from a man aged 35 to 55 in good health. Source material: blood. The chain couples TRBV20-1 to TRBJ2-7; D gene unclear. The DNA for the CDR3 is TGCAGTGCTCCCGAGACTGGAGCCTACGAGCAGTACTTC. The encoded protein is CSAPETGAYEQYF.